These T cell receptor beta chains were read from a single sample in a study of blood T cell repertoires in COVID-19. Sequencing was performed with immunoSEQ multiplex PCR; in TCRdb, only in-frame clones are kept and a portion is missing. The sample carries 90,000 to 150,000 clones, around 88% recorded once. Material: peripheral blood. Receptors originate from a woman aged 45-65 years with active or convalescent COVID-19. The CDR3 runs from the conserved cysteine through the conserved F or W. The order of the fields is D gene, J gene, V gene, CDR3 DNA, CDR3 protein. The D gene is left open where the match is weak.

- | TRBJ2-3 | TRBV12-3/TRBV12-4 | TGTGCCAGCAGAGAGACAGATACGCAGTATTTT | CASRETDTQYF
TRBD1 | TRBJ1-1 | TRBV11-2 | TGTGCCAGCAGCGTAGGACAGGGATTCACTGAAGCTTTCTTT | CASSVGQGFTEAFF
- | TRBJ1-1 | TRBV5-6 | TGTGCCAGCACCATGGGACTTGAAGCTTTCTTT | CASTMGLEAFF
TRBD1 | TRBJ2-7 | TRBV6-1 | TGTGCCAGCAGTGGAGACAGGGGCGGCGGGGACTCCTACGAGCAGTACTTC | CASSGDRGGGDSYEQYF
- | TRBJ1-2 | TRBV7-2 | TGTGCCAGCAGCTTAGCCCAGAACTATGGCTACACCTTC | CASSLAQNYGYTF
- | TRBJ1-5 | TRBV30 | TGTGCCTGGAGTGTAGGGGGCAATCAGCCCCAGCATTTT | CAWSVGGNQPQHF
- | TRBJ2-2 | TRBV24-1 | TGTGCCACCAGTGATCCGAGAAGGGGATACCACACCGGGGAGCTGTTTTTT | CATSDPRRGYHTGELFF
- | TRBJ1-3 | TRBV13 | TGTGCCAGCAGCCCCAAGCCTGCGGGAGGAAACACCATATATTTT | CASSPKPAGGNTIYF
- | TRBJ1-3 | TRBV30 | TGTGCCTGGAGTGTACAGGCGTTCTCTGGAAACACCATATATTTT | CAWSVQAFSGNTIYF
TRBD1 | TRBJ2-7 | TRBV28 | TGTGCCAGCAGGTCCCCGGGACAGGGCCACCCCGGGTACTTC | CASRSPGQGHPGYF